One and the same sample provided the 15 T cell receptor beta chains below, sequenced in a study of identical twins. TCRdb re-derived calls from the 5' RACE reads in MiXCR, one entry per CDR3 protein. Here the sample spans about 490,000 distinct CDR3 sequences, around 15% being singletons. The sample was also reused in another study, on yellow fever vaccine responses in identical twins.

Sequenced material: CD4+ T cells sorted from blood. The origin of the receptors is a woman aged 18-29 years in good health.

This clonotype was counted ten times or more. The rearrangement joins TRBV5-1 to TRBJ2-2, with 8 positions matching TRBD1. Looked up from germline, CDR1 is SGHRS and CDR2 is YFSETQ. There are 15 residues in the CDR3. After removal of 2 bases from V and 4 bases from J, the junction contained 4 bases not matched to a gene. The CDR3 DNA reads TGCGCCAGCAGCTTCGACAGGGGCGCCACCGGGGAGCTGTTTTTT. This sequence encodes CASSFDRGATGELFF.

The chain recombines TRBV14 with TRBJ2-5; D is ambiguous. Trimming pared 4 bases from V and 7 bases from J, leaving 13 bases between. The germline CDR1 and CDR2 sequences are SGHDN and FVKESK. This CDR3 region has 13 residues. This chain's CDR3 is CASSRRLWWTQYF. The CDR3 nucleotides read TGTGCCAGCAGCCGGCGGCTGTGGTGGACCCAGTACTTC. The full variable domain, rest sourced from reference TRBV14 and TRBJ2-5, is EAGVTQFPSHSVIEKGQTVTLRCDPISGHDNLYWYRRVMGKEIKFLLHFVKESKQDESGMPNNRFLAERTGGTYSTLKVQPAELEDSGVYFCASSRRLWWTQYFGPGTRLLVL.

This clonotype occurred a few times. The chain carries TRBV6-1 and TRBJ2-7; 13 bases fit TRBD2. Germline V gene data show CDR1 as MNHNS and CDR2 as SASEGT. This CDR3 has 15 residues. V lost 5 bases and J lost 6; bases outside the gene matches: 7. The CDR3 here is CASSPTSGRKGEQYF. The DNA of the CDR3 is TGTGCCAGCAGTCCGACTAGCGGGAGGAAAGGCGAGCAGTACTTC.

This clonotype was counted between two and nine times. The chain links TRBV6-1 to TRBJ1-6, with D perhaps matching TRBD1 (6 bases). The CDR3 totals 12 residues. With 7 bases removed from V and 9 bases from J, the gap between germline ends came to 10 bases. The germline V gene has CDR1 MNHNS and CDR2 SASEGT. The CDR3: CASTRGASPLHF. CDR3 in DNA: TGTGCCAGCACCCGGGGGGCTTCACCCCTCCACTTT.

V gene TRBV7-8 combines with J gene TRBJ2-1; D call uncertain. The CDR3 is 19 residues long. Germline V gene data show CDR1 as SGHVS and CDR2 as FQNEAQ. V lost 0 bases and J lost 0, with 18 bases in between. DNA for the CDR3: TGTGCCAGCAGCTTAGCAGAACAACAGAGGTTGAGCTCCTACAATGAGCAGTTCTTC. Translating it yields CASSLAEQQRLSSYNEQFF.

This chain links TRBV2 with TRBJ1-5; unclear D gene. Looked up from germline, CDR1 is SNHLY and CDR2 is FYNNEI. This CDR3 has 14 residues. V was clipped by 6 bases and J by 2 bases, with 11 bases between them. CDR3 in DNA: TGTGCCAGCAGGTATGGGGAGGGCAATCAGCCCCAGCATTTT. It specifies CASRYGEGNQPQHF.

This rearrangement joins TRBV20-1 to TRBJ1-4, with D uncertain. The V end was cut by 0 bases, the J end by 8 bases, with 13 bases between. Germline assignment: CDR1 DFQATT and CDR2 SNEGSKA (reference sequence). The CDR3 runs 14 residues. CDR3 bases: TGCAGTGCTAGAGATGAGGCAGCTGGAGAAAAACTGTTTTTT. Its translation is CSARDEAAGEKLFF.

This clonotype was detected a few times. The gene calls are TRBV2 and TRBJ1-2; 8 bases line up with TRBD1. The CDR3 length is 13 residues. Trimming cost V 11 bases and J 6 bases; bases outside gene matches: 11. CDR1 is SNHLY, CDR2 FYNNEI, per germline. This CDR3 reads CARSAPTGDGYTF. CDR3 bases: TGTGCCCGCTCAGCCCCGACAGGGGATGGCTACACCTTC.

This clonotype was detected only a few times. The chain carries TRBV7-9 and TRBJ1-3, with 8 bases fitting TRBD1. Looked up from germline, CDR1 is SEHNR and CDR2 is FQNEAQ (reference sequence). The CDR3 spans 16 residues. V shed 5 bases, J shed 7 bases, and the junction held 13 bases outside the gene matches. The CDR3: CASSPRTGTLSNTIYF. The CDR3 nucleotides read TGTGCCAGCAGCCCTCGGACAGGGACTTTGAGTAACACCATATATTTT.

This clonotype was picked up a small number of times. V gene TRBV14 combines with J gene TRBJ1-6, with 8 bases fitting TRBD1. The germline V gene encodes CDR1 SGHDN and CDR2 FVKESK. V dropped 3 bases and J dropped 8; count of bases not matched to a gene: 12. This CDR3 spans 17 amino acids. The CDR3 loop reads CASSHSGQVVSHSPLHF. As DNA, the CDR3 is TGTGCCAGCAGCCACTCGGGACAGGTAGTGTCCCATTCACCCCTCCACTTT.

The V call is TRBV15, the J call TRBJ2-1; 10 nucleotides match TRBD2. The CDR3 runs to 16 residues. Germline trimming cut 5 bases from V and 7 bases from J; bases unmatched to any gene: 11. The V gene's germline CDR1 is LNHNV and CDR2 YYDKDF (reference sequence). CDR3 residues: CATSFLTSGIRNEQFF. CDR3 nucleotide sequence: TGTGCCACCAGCTTCTTAACTAGCGGGATAAGGAATGAGCAGTTCTTC.

The V call is TRBV12-3 or TRBV12-4, the J call TRBJ2-3; D is possibly TRBD1 (5 bases). This CDR3 is 14 amino acids long. V was shortened by 6 bases and J by 2 bases, with 12 bases between the two germline ends. CDR3 region: CASSPRANTDTQYF. CDR3 coding DNA: TGTGCCAGCAGCCCCAGGGCGAACACAGATACGCAGTATTTT.

The J gene is TRBJ2-1, the V gene TRBV5-1, with a possible D match to TRBD1 (6 bases). V was cut by 4 bases and J by 6 bases, with 26 bases left in between. This CDR3 has 18 amino acids. Germline loops: CDR1 SGHRS, CDR2 YFSETQ. The CDR3, as DNA: TGCGCCAGCAGCCGGGGACAAACTCTCGAGTTGCTTGGCAATGAGCAGTTCTTC. Encoded protein: CASSRGQTLELLGNEQFF.

The chain uses TRBV5-1 and TRBJ2-3; D is ambiguous. Germline V gene sequence: CDR1 SGHRS, CDR2 YFSETQ. This CDR3 contains 16 residues. The V end lost 4 bases, the J end lost 0 bases, and 15 bases lay between the germline ends. Here the CDR3 reads CASSNPRPQSTDTQYF. The CDR3 DNA follows: TGCGCCAGCAGCAACCCGCGCCCACAGAGCACAGATACGCAGTATTTT.

This clonotype turned up a few times. The chain combines TRBV4-1 with TRBJ1-4; TRBD1 might be the D (5 bases). V was clipped by 4 bases and J by 7 bases, with 7 bases between them. Per the germline V gene, CDR1 is MGHRA and CDR2 is YSYEKL. CDR3 size: 12 residues. CDR3 sequence reads: CASSPTVEKLFF. The CDR3 DNA is TGCGCCAGCAGCCCGACAGTTGAAAAACTGTTTTTT.